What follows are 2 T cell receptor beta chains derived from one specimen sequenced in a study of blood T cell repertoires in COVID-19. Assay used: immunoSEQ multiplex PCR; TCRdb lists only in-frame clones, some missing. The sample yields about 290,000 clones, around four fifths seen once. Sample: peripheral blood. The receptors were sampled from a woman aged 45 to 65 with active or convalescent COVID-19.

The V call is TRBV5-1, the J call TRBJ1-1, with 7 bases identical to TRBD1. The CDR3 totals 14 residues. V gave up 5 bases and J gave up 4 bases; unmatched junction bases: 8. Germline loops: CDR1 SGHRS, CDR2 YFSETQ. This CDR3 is CASSLTGLGTEAFF. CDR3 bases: TGCGCCAGCAGTTTGACAGGGCTGGGCACTGAAGCTTTCTTT. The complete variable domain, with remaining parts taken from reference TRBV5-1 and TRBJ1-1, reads KAGVTQTPRYLIKTRGQQVTLSCSPISGHRSVSWYQQTPGQGLQFLFEYFSETQRNKGNFPGRFSGRQFSNSRSEMNVSTLELGDSALYLCASSLTGLGTEAFFGQGTRLTVV.

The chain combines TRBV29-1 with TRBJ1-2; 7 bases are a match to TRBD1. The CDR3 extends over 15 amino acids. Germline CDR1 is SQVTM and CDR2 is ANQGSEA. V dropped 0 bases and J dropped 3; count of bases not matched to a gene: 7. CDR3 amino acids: CSVEDRVTGDYGYTF. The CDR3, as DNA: TGCAGCGTTGAAGATAGGGTCACAGGGGACTATGGCTACACCTTC.